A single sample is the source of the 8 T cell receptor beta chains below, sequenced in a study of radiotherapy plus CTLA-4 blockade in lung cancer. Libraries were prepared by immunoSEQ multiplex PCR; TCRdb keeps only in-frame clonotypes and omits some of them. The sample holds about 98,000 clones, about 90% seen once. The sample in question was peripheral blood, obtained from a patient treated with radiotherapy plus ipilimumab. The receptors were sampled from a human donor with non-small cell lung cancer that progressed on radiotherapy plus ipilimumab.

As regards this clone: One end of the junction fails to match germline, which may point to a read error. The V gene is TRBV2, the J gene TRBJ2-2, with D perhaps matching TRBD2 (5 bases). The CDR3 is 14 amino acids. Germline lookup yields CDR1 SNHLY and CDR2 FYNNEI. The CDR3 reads CASREAENTGELFF. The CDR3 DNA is TGTGCCAGCAGAGAAGCGGAGAACACCGGGGAGCTGTTTTTT. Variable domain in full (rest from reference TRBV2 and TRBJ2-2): EPEVTQTPSHQVTQMGQEVILRCVPISNHLYFYWYRQILGQKVEFLVSFYNNEISEKSEIFDDQFSVERPDGSNFTLKIRSTKLEDSAMYFCASREAENTGELFFGEGSRLTVL.

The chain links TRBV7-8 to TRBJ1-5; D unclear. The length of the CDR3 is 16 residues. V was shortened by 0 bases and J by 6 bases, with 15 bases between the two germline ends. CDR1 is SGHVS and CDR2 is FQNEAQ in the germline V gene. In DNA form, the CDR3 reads TGTGCCAGCAGCTTAGCGTCACCTAGAACGGGTCAGCCCCAGCATTTT. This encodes CASSLASPRTGQPQHF.

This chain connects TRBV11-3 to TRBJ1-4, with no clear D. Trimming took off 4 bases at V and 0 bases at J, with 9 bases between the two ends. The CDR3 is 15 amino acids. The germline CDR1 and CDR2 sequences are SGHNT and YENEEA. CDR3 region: CASSSGDTTNEKLFF. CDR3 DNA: TGTGCCAGCAGCTCAGGAGACACAACTAATGAAAAACTGTTTTTT.

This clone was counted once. The CDR3 DNA sequence: TGTGCCTGGAGTCCCCGGGGGCGGCCCTATGGCTACACCTTC. Its translation is CAWSPRGRPYGYTF. The chain carries TRBV30 and TRBJ1-2, with D possibly being TRBD1 (6 bases). CDR1 and CDR2 from the germline V gene are GTSNPN and SVGIG (reference sequence). The CDR3 has 14 amino acids. Trimming took 2 bases from V and 4 from J, leaving 14 bases between them.

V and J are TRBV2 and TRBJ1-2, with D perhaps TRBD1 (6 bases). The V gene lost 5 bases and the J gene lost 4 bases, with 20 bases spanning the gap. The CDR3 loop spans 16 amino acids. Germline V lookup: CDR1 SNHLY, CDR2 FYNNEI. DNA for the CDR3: TGTGCCAGCAGTCTTGGGCCGGGGGGCGCGGGCTATGGCTACACCTTC. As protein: CASSLGPGGAGYGYTF.

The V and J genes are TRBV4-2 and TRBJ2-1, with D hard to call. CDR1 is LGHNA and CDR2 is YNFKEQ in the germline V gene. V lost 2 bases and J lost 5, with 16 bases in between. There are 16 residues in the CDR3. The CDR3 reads CASSQSILAPDNEQFF. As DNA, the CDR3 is TGTGCCAGCAGCCAATCGATATTGGCGCCTGACAATGAGCAGTTCTTC.

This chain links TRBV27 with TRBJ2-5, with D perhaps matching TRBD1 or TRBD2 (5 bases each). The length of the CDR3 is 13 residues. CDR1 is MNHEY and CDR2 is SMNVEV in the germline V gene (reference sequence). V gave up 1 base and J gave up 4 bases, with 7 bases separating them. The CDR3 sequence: CASSLLRGETQYF. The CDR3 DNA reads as TGTGCCAGCAGTTTATTGAGGGGAGAGACCCAGTACTTC.

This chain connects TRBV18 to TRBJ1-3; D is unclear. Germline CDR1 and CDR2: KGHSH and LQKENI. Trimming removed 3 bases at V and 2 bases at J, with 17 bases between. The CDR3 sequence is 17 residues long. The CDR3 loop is CASSPPSGRRTGNTIYF. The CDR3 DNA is TGTGCCAGCTCACCCCCCTCCGGCAGGCGCACTGGAAACACCATATATTTT.